One and the same sample provided the 21 T cell receptor beta chains below, sequenced in a study of cytomegalovirus exposure and HLA in healthy donors. The PCR contained 60 Vbeta and 13 Jbeta primers. Generated by immunoSEQ multiplex PCR, the TCRdb table keeps only in-frame clones and is missing some. The repertoire holds approximately 110,000 clones, roughly 74% seen once, with roughly 4.1% in the top ten. Specimen: PBMCs. The receptors were gathered from a woman between 45 and 65 years old in good health and CMV-seropositive.

This CDR3 reads CASSLGLGSGANVLTF. The DNA of the CDR3 is TGTGCCAGCAGCTTGGGACTGGGCTCTGGGGCCAACGTCCTGACTTTC. The J gene is TRBJ2-6, the V gene TRBV7-8; a possible D gene is TRBD2 (6 bases). Germline V CDR1 and CDR2: SGHVS, FQNEAQ. V was pared by 3 bases and J by 0 bases, with 9 bases between. CDR3 size: 16 residues.

This chain uses TRBV7-9 with TRBJ2-5; TRBD1 matches at 7 bases. The germline V gene has CDR1 SEHNR and CDR2 FQNEAQ (reference sequence). The CDR3 consists of 15 residues. J was trimmed by 1 base and V by 3 bases; bases with no gene match: 5. The CDR3 DNA reads TGTGCCAGCAGCTTGGCCGGGACAGTCCAAGAGACCCAGTACTTC. Translated: CASSLAGTVQETQYF.

This chain connects TRBV7-7 to TRBJ2-5; 11 bases align to TRBD1. This CDR3 is 15 amino acids long. The germline gives CDR1 SSHAT, CDR2 FNYEAQ (reference sequence). V was clipped by 4 bases and J by 4 bases; unmatched bases: 5. CDR3 in DNA: TGTGCCAGCAGCTCGGACAGGGGGCTATCAGAGACCCAGTACTTC. Encoded protein: CASSSDRGLSETQYF.

The rearrangement links TRBV2 to TRBJ2-2; 7 bases are shared with TRBD1. This CDR3 is 15 amino acids long. Germline-derived CDR1 and CDR2 are SNHLY and FYNNEI. V lost 4 bases and J lost 4; bases outside the gene matches: 6. The CDR3: CASSVSQGITGELFF. The CDR3 nucleotides read TGTGCCAGCAGTGTATCACAGGGGATCACCGGGGAGCTGTTTTTT.

Points on this clone: Other DNA variants within this sample encode the same CDR3. This chain connects TRBV4-1 to TRBJ1-2; no clear D gene. The germline CDR1 and CDR2 sequences are MGHRA and YSYEKL. The V end lost 0 bases, the J end lost 5 bases, and 7 bases lay between the germline ends. This CDR3 has 13 amino acids. This CDR3 reads CASSQEGGYGYTF. Here the CDR3 DNA reads TGCGCCAGCAGCCAAGAGGGAGGGTATGGCTACACCTTC.

The chain couples TRBV28 to TRBJ2-6; the match to TRBD1 covers 7 bases. Germline V lookup: CDR1 MDHEN, CDR2 SYDVKM. Unmatched junction bases numbered 4, after V lost 8 bases and J lost 0 bases. The CDR3 is made up of 15 amino acids. CDR3 amino acids: CASDGQDSGANVLTF. CDR3 DNA: TGTGCCAGCGATGGACAGGACTCTGGGGCCAACGTCCTGACTTTC.

The gene calls are TRBV5-4 and TRBJ2-2, with D possibly TRBD2 on 5 matching bases. This CDR3 region has 15 residues. V lost 0 bases and J lost 4, with 10 bases in between. In germline, CDR1 is SGHNT, CDR2 YYREEE (reference sequence). CDR3 DNA sequence: TGTGCCAGCAGCTTGGCGGCCGGAGGCACCGGGGAGCTGTTTTTT. It translates to CASSLAAGGTGELFF.

This clone was seen more than once but under ten times. The chain links TRBV9 to TRBJ2-3, with 8 nucleotides matching TRBD2. CDR3 size: 14 residues. Germline V gene lookup returns CDR1 SGDLS and CDR2 YYNGEE. V lost 5 bases to trimming and J lost 2 bases; unmatched junction nucleotides: 4. This CDR3 reads CASRAGETTDTQYF. Written as DNA, the CDR3 is TGTGCCAGCAGAGCGGGGGAGACCACAGATACGCAGTATTTT.

The chain carries TRBV4-1 and TRBJ1-6; perhaps TRBD1 as D (6 bases). The CDR3 sequence is 14 residues long. V was pared by 4 bases and J by 5 bases, with 9 bases between. Germline V gene data show CDR1 as MGHRA and CDR2 as YSYEKL. The CDR3 DNA reads as TGCGCCAGCAGCCCCAAGGGGGATAATTCACCCCTCCACTTT. This encodes CASSPKGDNSPLHF.

The chain carries TRBV5-6 and TRBJ2-1; possible D gene TRBD2, 5 bases. V lost 4 bases and J 4 bases, leaving 15 bases between the germline ends. This CDR3 has 15 residues. Per the germline V gene, CDR1 is SGHDT and CDR2 is YYEEEE. CDR3 sequence: CASSVDSKRYNEQFF. The CDR3 DNA sequence: TGTGCCAGCAGCGTGGACTCGAAGAGGTACAATGAGCAGTTCTTC. The full variable domain, rest sourced from reference TRBV5-6 and TRBJ2-1, is DAGVTQSPTHLIKTRGQQVTLRCSPKSGHDTVSWYQQALGQGPQFIFQYYEEEERQRGNFPDRFSGHQFPNYSSELNVNALLLGDSALYLCASSVDSKRYNEQFFGPGTRLTVL.

The chain uses TRBV9 and TRBJ2-5; D is unclear. V was trimmed by 3 bases and J by 1 base, leaving 10 bases between them. Germline loops: CDR1 SGDLS, CDR2 YYNGEE. The CDR3 covers 14 residues. Written as DNA, the CDR3 is TGTGCCAGCAGCGCCTCCGTCGGCCAAGAGACCCAGTACTTC. It specifies CASSASVGQETQYF.

This clone was seen more than once but under ten times. DNA of the CDR3: TGCGCCAGCAGCCCGGGGACTGTCTTAGATACGCAGTATTTT. This sequence encodes CASSPGTVLDTQYF. The chain joins TRBV5-1 to TRBJ2-3, with D possibly matching TRBD2 (6 bases). Germline V gene lookup returns CDR1 SGHRS and CDR2 YFSETQ. The CDR3 runs 14 residues. The V and J ends lost 4 bases and 5 bases respectively, with 14 bases between them.

The rearrangement uses TRBV27 and TRBJ2-5, with TRBD2 matching 9 bases. This CDR3 comprises 15 residues. The V segment lost 5 bases and the J segment 5 bases; nucleotides outside the gene matches: 9. Germline V gene data show CDR1 as MNHEY and CDR2 as SMNVEV (reference sequence). The CDR3 bases are TGTGCCAGCAGTGCGAGGACTAGCGAGAGGGAGACCCAGTACTTC. Translation: CASSARTSERETQYF.

As for this clone: The same CDR3 arises from other DNA sequences in this sample as well. The chain links TRBV4-2 to TRBJ2-1; perhaps TRBD1 as D (6 bases). In germline, CDR1 is LGHNA, CDR2 YNFKEQ. The CDR3 sequence is 17 residues long. Trimming stripped 1 base from V and 6 bases from J, with 19 bases between. The CDR3 nucleotides read TGTGCCAGCAGCCAAGCGAGGGGGTCGACTGGAACCAATGAGCAGTTCTTC. This gives the protein CASSQARGSTGTNEQFF.

The chain joins TRBV7-2 to TRBJ2-7; TRBD2 matches 7 bases. The CDR3 runs 13 residues. Germline V lookup: CDR1 SGHTA, CDR2 FQGNSA. Germline trimming cut 1 base from V and 9 bases from J; bases unmatched to any gene: 6. The DNA of the CDR3 is TGTGCCAGCAGCTTAGAGCGGGGCGCGGGGCAGTACTTC. It translates to CASSLERGAGQYF.

The chain uses TRBV2 and TRBJ1-2; weak D call: TRBD1 (5 bases). This CDR3 spans 15 amino acids. Germline CDR1 reads SNHLY; CDR2 reads FYNNEI. V lost 3 bases to trimming and J lost 4 bases, with 15 bases between them. The CDR3 is CASSEDIRALYGYTF. The CDR3 coding sequence is TGTGCCAGCAGTGAGGACATAAGAGCTCTCTATGGCTACACCTTC.

This chain uses TRBV5-1 with TRBJ1-2, with 8 bases fitting TRBD1. V lost 4 bases to trimming and J lost 8 bases; unmatched junction nucleotides: 7. The CDR3 is made up of 13 amino acids. Germline V gene data show CDR1 as SGHRS and CDR2 as YFSETQ. CDR3 sequence: CASSARTGHGYTF. The CDR3 bases are TGCGCCAGCAGCGCCAGGACAGGGCACGGCTACACCTTC. Using reference TRBV5-1 and TRBJ1-2 for the parts outside the CDR3, the full variable domain is KAGVTQTPRYLIKTRGQQVTLSCSPISGHRSVSWYQQTPGQGLQFLFEYFSETQRNKGNFPGRFSGRQFSNSRSEMNVSTLELGDSALYLCASSARTGHGYTFGSGTRLTVV.

The V and J genes are TRBV11-3 and TRBJ2-3; possibly TRBD2 for D (6 bases). V was trimmed by 4 bases and J by 2 bases, leaving 10 bases between them. This CDR3 spans 14 amino acids. CDR1 SGHNT and CDR2 YENEEA come from the germline V gene. This CDR3 reads CASSSGDPTDTQYF. The CDR3 nucleotides read TGTGCCAGCAGCTCGGGGGACCCCACAGATACGCAGTATTTT. Based on the CDR3 plus reference TRBV11-3 and TRBJ2-3, the full variable domain is EAGVVQSPRYKIIEKKQPVAFWCNPISGHNTLYWYLQNLGQGPELLIRYENEEAVDDSQLPKDRFSAERLKGVDSTLKIQPAELGDSAVYLCASSSGDPTDTQYFGPGTRLTVL.

This clone was recorded once. The chain employs TRBV25-1 and TRBJ2-5; the match to TRBD1 covers 11 bases. Gene TRBJ2-7 matches the end of the DNA better, so the J call may be wrong. Germline V lookup: CDR1 MGHDK, CDR2 SYGVNS. The CDR3 has 14 residues. CDR3 residues: CASRGQGVSYEQYF. CDR3 nucleotide sequence: TGTGCCAGCAGGGGACAGGGGGTCTCCTACGAGCAGTACTTC.

This clone was counted a single time. This chain connects TRBV7-2 to TRBJ2-5; the match to TRBD2 covers 8 bases. The CDR3 covers 14 residues. J was trimmed by 5 bases and V by 6 bases; bases with no gene match: 8. Germline V gene lookup returns CDR1 SGHTA and CDR2 FQGNSA. The CDR3 protein is CASSYSGARETQYF. DNA of the CDR3: TGTGCCAGCAGTTATAGCGGGGCCCGGGAGACCCAGTACTTC.

Comments on this clone: Other DNA sequences in the same sample also yield this CDR3. The chain is built from TRBV7-9 and TRBJ1-2, with TRBD1 as a possible D gene (5 bases). V was clipped by 1 base and J by 2 bases, with 11 bases between them. The CDR3 extends over 15 amino acids. From germline, CDR1 is SEHNR and CDR2 FQNEAQ (reference sequence). The CDR3 bases are TGTGCCAGCAGCTTAGGGTCCGCAGGGAACTATGGCTACACCTTC. Its translation: CASSLGSAGNYGYTF.